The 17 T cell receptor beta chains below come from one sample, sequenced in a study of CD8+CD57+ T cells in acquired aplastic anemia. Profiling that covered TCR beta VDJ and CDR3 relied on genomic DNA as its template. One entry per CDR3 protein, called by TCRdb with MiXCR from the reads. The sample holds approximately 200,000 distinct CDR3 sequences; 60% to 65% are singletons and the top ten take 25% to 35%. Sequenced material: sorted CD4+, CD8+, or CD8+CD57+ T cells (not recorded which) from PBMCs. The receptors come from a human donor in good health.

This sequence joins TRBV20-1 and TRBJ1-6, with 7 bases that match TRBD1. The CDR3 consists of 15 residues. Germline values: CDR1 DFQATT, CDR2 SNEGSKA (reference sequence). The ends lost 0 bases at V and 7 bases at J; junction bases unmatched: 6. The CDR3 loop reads CSARDLGGRNSPLHF. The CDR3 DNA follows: TGCAGTGCTAGAGATCTAGGGGGCCGCAATTCACCCCTCCACTTT.

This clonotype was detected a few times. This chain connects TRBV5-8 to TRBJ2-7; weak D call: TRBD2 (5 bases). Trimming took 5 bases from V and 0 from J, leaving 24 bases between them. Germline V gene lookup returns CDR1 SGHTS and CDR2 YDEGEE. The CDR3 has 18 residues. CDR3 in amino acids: CASRPGPGGLALSYEQYF. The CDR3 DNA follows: TGTGCCAGCAGACCAGGCCCCGGCGGGCTAGCCCTCTCCTACGAGCAGTACTTC.

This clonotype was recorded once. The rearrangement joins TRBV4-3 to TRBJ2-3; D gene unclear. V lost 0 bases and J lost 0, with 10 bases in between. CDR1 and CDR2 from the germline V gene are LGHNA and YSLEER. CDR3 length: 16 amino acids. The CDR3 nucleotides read TGCGCCAGCAGCCAAGAACAGACGTCTAGCACAGATACGCAGTATTTT. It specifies CASSQEQTSSTDTQYF.

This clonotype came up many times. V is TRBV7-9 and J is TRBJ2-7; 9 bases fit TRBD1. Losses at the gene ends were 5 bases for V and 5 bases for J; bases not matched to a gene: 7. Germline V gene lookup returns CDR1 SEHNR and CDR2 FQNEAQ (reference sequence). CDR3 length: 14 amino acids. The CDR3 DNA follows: TGTGCCAGCAGCCTCCGGGACAGGGCCGACGAGCAGTACTTC. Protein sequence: CASSLRDRADEQYF.

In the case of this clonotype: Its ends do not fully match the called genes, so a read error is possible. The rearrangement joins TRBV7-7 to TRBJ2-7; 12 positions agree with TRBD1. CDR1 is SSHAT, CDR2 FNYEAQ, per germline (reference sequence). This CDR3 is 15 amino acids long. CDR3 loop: CASSPGTGGTYEQYF. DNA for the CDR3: TGTGCTAGCAGTCCCGGGACAGGGGGCACGTACGAGCAGTACTTC.

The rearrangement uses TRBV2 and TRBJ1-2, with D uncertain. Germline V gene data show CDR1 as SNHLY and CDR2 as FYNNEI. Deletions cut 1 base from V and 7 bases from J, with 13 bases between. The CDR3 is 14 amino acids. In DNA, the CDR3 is TGTGCCAGCAGTGAAGGGGAGAAAAGTATTGGCTACACCTTC. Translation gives CASSEGEKSIGYTF.

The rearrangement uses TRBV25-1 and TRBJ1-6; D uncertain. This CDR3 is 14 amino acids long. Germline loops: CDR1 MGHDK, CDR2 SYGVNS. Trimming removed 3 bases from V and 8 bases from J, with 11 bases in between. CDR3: CASSDSAKHSPLHF. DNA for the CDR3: TGTGCCAGCAGTGACTCTGCAAAGCATTCACCCCTCCACTTT.

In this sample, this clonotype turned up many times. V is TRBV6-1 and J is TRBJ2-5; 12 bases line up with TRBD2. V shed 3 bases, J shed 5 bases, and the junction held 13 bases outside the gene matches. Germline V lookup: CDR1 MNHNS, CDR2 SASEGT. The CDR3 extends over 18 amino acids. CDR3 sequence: CASSEELAGGMDEETQYF. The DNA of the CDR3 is TGTGCCAGCAGTGAGGAACTAGCGGGAGGAATGGACGAGGAGACCCAGTACTTC.

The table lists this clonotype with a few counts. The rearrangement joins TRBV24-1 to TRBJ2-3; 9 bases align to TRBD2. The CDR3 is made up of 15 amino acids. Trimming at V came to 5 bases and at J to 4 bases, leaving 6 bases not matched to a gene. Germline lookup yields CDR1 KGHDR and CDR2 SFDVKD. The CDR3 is CATSAAGGPSDTQYF. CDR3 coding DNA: TGTGCCACCAGTGCCGCGGGAGGGCCGTCAGATACGCAGTATTTT.

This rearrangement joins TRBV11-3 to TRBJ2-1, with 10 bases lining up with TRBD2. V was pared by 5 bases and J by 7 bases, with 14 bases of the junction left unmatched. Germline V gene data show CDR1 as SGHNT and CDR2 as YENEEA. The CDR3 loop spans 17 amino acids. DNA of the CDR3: TGTGCCAGCAGCCCGGGTGGGAGCGGGGGGGGGAGTAATGAGCAGTTCTTC. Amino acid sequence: CASSPGGSGGGSNEQFF.

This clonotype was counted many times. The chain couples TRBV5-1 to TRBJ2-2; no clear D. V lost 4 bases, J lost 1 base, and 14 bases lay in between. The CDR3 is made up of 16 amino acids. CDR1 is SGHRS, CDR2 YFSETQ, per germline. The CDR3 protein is CASSPLYSENTGELFF. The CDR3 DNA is TGCGCCAGCAGCCCATTATACAGCGAGAACACCGGGGAGCTGTTTTTT.

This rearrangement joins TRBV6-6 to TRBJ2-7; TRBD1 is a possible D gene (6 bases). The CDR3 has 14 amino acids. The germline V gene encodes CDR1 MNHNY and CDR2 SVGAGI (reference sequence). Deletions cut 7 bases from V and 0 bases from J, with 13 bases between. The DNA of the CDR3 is TGTGCCAGCACCCTTGGACAGATCTCCTACGAGCAGTACTTC. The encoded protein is CASTLGQISYEQYF.

The CDR3 region is CASSLKGAQYF. The CDR3, as DNA: TGTGCCAGCAGCTTAAAGGGGGCGCAGTATTTT. The genes are TRBV7-3 and TRBJ2-3, with D possibly TRBD1 on 6 matching bases. This CDR3 is built from 11 residues. Germline CDR1 and CDR2: SGHTA and FQGTGA. V was shortened by 1 base and J by 10 bases, with 6 bases between the two germline ends.

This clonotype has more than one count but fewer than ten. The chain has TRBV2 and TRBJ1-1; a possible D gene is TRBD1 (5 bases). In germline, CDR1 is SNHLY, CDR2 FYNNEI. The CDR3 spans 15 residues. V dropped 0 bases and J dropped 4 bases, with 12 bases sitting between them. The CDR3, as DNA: TGTGCCAGCAGTGAAGCGCTTTCGGGGGTCACTGAAGCTTTCTTT. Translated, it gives CASSEALSGVTEAFF.

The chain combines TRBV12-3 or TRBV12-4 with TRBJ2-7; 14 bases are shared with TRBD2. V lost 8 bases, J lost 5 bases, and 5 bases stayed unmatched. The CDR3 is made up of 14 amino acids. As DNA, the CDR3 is TGTGCCAGCGGGGGGACTAGCGGGAGTAACGAGCAGTACTTC. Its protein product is CASGGTSGSNEQYF.

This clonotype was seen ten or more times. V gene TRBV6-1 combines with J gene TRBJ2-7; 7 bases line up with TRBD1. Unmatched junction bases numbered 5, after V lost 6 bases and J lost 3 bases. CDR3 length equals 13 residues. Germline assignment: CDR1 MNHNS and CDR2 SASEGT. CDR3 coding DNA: TGTGCCAGCAGAGGGACAGCGAACTACGAGCAGTACTTC. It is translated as CASRGTANYEQYF.

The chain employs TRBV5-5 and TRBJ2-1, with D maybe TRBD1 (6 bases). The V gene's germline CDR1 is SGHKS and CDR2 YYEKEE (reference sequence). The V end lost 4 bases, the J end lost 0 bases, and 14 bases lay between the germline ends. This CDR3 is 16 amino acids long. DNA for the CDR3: TGTGCCAGCAGCCCTATCGGACAGAGCTCCTACAATGAGCAGTTCTTC. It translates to CASSPIGQSSYNEQFF.